This T cell receptor beta chain was captured by sequencing in a study of T cells in localized non-small cell lung cancer. Note on this clone: Antigen unknown.

CDR1 GTSNPN and CDR2 SVGIG come from the germline V gene (reference sequence). Trimming took 4 bases from V and 8 from J, leaving 14 bases between them. CDR3 size: 13 residues. Study outcomes and limitations: Sequencing was limited to one tumor region, leaving the possibility of heterogeneity open.

This table comes from immunoSEQ multiplex PCR, and its TCRdb copy is limited to in-frame clones, with some not included. This sample carries tens of thousands of clones, roughly 84% of them seen once, and the ten largest clones take 25% to 30%. V usage is TRBV30 and J usage is TRBJ1-4; weak D call: TRBD1 (5 bases). This clonotype was sampled from a male donor aged 60 or over with stage I squamous cell lung carcinoma. Specimen: peripheral blood, collected before any cancer treatment. CDR3 sequence (DNA): TGTGCCTGGAACCGGGGACCTGAAGAAAAACTGTTTTTT. This encodes CAWNRGPEEKLFF.